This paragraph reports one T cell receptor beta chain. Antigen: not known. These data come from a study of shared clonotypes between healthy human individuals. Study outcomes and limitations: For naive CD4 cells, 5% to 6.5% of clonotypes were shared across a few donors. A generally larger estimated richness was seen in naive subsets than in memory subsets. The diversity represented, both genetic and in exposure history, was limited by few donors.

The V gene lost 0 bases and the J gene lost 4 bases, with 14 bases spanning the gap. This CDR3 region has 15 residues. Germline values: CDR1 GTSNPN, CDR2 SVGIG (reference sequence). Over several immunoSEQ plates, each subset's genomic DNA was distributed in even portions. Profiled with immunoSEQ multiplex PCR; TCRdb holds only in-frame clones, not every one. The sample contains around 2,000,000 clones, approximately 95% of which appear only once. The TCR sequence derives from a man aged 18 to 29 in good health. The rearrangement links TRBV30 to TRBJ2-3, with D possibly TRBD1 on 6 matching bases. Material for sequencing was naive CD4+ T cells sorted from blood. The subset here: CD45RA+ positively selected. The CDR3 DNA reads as TGTGCCTGGAGTGTACCACAGGGCCCGCCAGATACGCAGTATTTT. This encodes CAWSVPQGPPDTQYF.